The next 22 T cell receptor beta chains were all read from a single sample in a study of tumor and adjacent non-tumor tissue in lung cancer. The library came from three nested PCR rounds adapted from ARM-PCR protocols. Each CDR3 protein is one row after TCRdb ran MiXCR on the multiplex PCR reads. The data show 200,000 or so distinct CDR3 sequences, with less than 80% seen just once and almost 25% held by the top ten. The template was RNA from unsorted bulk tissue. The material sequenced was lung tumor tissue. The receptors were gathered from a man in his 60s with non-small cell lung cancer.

The CDR3, as DNA: TGTGCCAGCAACCCCCGGGCCTCGAACGAGCAGTTCTTC. Translation: CASNPRASNEQFF. The chain combines TRBV16 with TRBJ2-1; D not certain. V was pared by 7 bases and J by 10 bases, with 17 bases between. The CDR3 has 13 residues. Germline assignment: CDR1 KGHSY and CDR2 FQNENV. Supplemented by reference TRBV16 and TRBJ2-1, the full variable domain reads GEEVAQTPKHLVRGEGQKAKLYCAPIKGHSYVFWYQQVLKNEFKFLISFQNENVFDETGMPKERFSAKCLPNSPCSLEIQATKLEDSAVYFCASNPRASNEQFFGPGTRLTVL.

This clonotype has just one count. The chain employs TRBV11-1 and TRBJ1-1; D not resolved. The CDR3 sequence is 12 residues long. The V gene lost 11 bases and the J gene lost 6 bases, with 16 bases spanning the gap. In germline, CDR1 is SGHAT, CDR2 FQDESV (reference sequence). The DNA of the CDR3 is TGTGCCTGTAGCCTCGGAGACGCTGAAGCTTTCTTT. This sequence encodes CACSLGDAEAFF.

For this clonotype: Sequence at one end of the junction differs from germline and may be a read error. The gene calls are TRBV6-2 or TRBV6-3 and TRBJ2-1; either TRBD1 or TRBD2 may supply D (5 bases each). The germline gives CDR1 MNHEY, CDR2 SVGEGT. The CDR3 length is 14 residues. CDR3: CASSCSWGMGEQFF. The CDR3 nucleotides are TGCGCCAGTAGTTGCAGTTGGGGGATGGGTGAGCAGTTCTTC.

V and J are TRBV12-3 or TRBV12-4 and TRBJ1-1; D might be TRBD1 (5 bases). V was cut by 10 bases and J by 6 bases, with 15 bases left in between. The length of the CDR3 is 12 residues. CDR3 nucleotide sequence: TGTGCCATCAGACTGACAGATGCTGAAGCTTTCTTT. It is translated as CAIRLTDAEAFF.

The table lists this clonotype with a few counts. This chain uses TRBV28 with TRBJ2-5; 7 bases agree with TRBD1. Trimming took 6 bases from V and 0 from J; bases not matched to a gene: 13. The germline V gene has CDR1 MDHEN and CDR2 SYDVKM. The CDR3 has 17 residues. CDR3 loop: CASSRVQGRLDQETQYF. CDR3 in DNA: TGTGCCAGCAGCCGAGTACAGGGGCGGCTGGACCAAGAGACCCAGTACTTC.

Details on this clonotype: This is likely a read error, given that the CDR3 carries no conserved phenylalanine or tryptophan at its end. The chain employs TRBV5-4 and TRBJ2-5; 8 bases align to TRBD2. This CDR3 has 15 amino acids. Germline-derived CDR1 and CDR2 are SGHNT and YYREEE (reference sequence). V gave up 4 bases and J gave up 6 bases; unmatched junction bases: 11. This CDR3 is CASSITGGGTQTQYY. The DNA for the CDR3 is TGTGCCAGCAGCATAACGGGGGGGGGAACTCAGACCCAGTACTAC.

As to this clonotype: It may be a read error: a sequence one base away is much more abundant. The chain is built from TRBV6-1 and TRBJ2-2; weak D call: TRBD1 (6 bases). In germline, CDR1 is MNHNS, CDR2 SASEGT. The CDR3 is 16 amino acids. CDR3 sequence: CASSTPDRTNTRELFF. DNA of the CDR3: TGTGCCAGCAGTACGCCGGACAGAACGAACACCCGGGAGCTGTTTTTT.

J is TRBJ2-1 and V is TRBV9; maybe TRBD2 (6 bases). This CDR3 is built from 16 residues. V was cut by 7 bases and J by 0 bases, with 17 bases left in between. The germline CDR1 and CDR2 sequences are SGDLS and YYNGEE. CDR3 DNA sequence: TGTGCCAGCTGGGTATTAGCGGAAGTCTCCTACAATGAGCAGTTCTTC. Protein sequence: CASWVLAEVSYNEQFF.

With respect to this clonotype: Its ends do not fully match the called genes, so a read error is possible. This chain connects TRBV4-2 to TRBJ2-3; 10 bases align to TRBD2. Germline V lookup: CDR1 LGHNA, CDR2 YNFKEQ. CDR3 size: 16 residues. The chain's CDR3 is CVSSQRGGLGIDTQYF. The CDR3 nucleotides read TGTGTCAGCAGCCAGCGGGGGGGCCTTGGTATAGATACGCAGTATTTT.

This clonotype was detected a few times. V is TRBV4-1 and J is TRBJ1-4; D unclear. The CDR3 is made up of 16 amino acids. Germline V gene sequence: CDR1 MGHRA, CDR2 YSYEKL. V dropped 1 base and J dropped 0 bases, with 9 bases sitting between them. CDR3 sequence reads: CASSQGQGATNEKLFF. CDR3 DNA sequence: TGCGCCAGCAGCCAAGGGCAAGGAGCAACTAATGAAAAACTGTTTTTT.

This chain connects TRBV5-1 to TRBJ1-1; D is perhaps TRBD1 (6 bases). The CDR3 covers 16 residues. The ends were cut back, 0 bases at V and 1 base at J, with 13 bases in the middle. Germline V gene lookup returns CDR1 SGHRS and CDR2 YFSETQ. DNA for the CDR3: TGCGCCAGCAGCTTGGGCATGGGGACAACGAACACTGAAGCTTTCTTT. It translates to CASSLGMGTTNTEAFF.

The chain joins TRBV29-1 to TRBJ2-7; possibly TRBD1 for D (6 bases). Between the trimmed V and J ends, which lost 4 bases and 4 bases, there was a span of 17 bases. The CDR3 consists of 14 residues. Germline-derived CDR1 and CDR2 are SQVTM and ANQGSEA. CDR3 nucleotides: TGCAGCGTTGGGTCCTGGGCAGGGGCGTACGAGCAGTACTTC. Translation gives CSVGSWAGAYEQYF.

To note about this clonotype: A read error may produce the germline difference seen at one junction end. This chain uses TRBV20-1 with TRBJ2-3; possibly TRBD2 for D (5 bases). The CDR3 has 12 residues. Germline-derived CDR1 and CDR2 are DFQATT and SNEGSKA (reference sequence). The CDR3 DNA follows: TGCAGTACTAGAGATAGCTCAGATACGCAGTATTTT. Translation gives CSTRDSSDTQYF.

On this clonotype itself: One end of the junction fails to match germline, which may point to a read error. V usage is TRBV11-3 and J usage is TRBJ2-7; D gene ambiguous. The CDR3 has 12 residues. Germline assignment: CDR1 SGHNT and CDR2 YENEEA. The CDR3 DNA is TGTGCCAGCAGCTTGGGGTTAGTTGGGATGTATTTC. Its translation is CASSLGLVGMYF.

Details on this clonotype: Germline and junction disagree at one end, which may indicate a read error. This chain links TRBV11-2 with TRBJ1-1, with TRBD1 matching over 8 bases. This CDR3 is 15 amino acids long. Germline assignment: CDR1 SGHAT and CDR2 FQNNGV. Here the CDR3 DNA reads TGTGCCAGCAGCTTTCGACAGGGGCGGGAGGCTGAAGCTCTCTTT. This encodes CASSFRQGREAEALF. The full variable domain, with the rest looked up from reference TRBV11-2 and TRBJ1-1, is EAGVAQSPRYKIIEKRQSVAFWCNPISGHATLYWYQQILGQGPKLLIQFQNNGVVDDSQLPKDRFSAERLKGVDSTLKIQPAKLEDSAVYLCASSFRQGREAEALFGQGTRLTVV.

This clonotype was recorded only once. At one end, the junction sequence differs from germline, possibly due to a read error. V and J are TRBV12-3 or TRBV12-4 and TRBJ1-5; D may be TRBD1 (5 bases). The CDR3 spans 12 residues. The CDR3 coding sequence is TGTGCCAGTAGTGGACACAATCAGCACCAGCATTTT. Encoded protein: CASSGHNQHQHF.

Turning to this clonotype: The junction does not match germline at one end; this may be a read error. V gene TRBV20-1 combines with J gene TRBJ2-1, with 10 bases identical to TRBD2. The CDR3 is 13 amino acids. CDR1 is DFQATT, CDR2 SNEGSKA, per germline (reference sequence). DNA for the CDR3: TGCAATGCTCCACTAGCGGGAAGGGATGAGCAGTTCTTC. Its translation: CNAPLAGRDEQFF.

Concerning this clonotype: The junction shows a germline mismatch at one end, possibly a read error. CDR3 protein: CASSIIDYDQYF. The CDR3, as DNA: TGTGCCAGCAGTATCATTGACTACGATCAGTACTTC. This chain connects TRBV12-3 or TRBV12-4 to TRBJ2-7; D may be TRBD2 (5 bases). The CDR3 runs 12 residues.

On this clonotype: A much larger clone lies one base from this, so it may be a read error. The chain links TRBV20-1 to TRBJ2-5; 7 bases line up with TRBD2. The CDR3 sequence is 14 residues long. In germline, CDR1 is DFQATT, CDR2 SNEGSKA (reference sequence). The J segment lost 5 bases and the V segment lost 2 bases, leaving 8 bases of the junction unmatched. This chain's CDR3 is CSARLADTMETQYF. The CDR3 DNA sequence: TGCAGTGCTAGACTAGCGGATACAATGGAGACCCAGTACTTC.

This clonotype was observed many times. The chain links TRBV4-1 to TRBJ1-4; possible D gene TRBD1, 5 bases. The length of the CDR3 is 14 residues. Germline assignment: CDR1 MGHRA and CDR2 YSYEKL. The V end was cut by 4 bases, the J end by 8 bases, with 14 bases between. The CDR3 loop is CASSLQGVGEKLFF. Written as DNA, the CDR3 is TGCGCCAGCAGCCTCCAGGGAGTTGGCGAAAAACTGTTTTTT.

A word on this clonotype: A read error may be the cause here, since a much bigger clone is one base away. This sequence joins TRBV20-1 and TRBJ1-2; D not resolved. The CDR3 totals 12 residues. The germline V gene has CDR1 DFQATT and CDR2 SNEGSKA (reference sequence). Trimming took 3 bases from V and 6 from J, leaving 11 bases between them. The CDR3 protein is CSASMQEHGYTF. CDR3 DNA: TGCAGTGCTAGTATGCAGGAACATGGCTACACCTTC.

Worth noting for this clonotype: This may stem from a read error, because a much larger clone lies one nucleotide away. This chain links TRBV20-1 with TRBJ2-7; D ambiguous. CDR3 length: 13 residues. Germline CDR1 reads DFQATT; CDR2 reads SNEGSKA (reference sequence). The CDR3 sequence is CSARERFPYEQHF. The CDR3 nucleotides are TGCAGTGCTAGAGAAAGATTTCCCTACGAGCAGCACTTC.